These 9 T cell receptor beta chains were sequenced from one sample in a study of siplizumab effects on memory and regulatory T cells. This table comes from immunoSEQ multiplex PCR, and its TCRdb copy is limited to in-frame clones, with some not included. The sample consists of approximately 13,000 clones, roughly 40% of them appearing once. Antigens of these TCRs are unknown. Coculturing of the mixed lymphocyte reaction cells was performed at 37°C for around six days. The material sequenced was CFSE-low (dividing) CD8+ T cells sorted from an allogeneic mixed lymphocyte reaction. Every receptor here comes from a human donor in good health; the cells came from an allogeneic mixed lymphocyte reaction.

This rearrangement joins TRBV7-9 to TRBJ2-5; no firm D call. Germline CDR1 SEHNR, CDR2 FQNEAQ (reference sequence). Deletions cut 5 bases from V and 5 bases from J, with 6 bases between. The CDR3 sequence is 11 residues long. CDR3 coding DNA: TGTGCCAGCAGCGAACGGGAGACCCAGTACTTC. As protein: CASSERETQYF.

J is TRBJ2-3 and V is TRBV30; D not resolved. V lost 1 base and J lost 2, with 4 bases in between. CDR1 GTSNPN and CDR2 SVGIG come from the germline V gene (reference sequence). The CDR3 runs to 12 residues. The CDR3: CAWSDTTDTQYF. The CDR3 DNA is TGTGCCTGGAGTGACACCACAGATACGCAGTATTTT.

This clone was counted between two and nine times. V usage is TRBV19 and J usage is TRBJ1-1; TRBD1 matches 10 bases. CDR1 is LNHDA and CDR2 is SQIVND in the germline V gene (reference sequence). The CDR3 length is 14 residues. The J segment lost 8 bases and the V segment lost 3 bases, leaving 6 bases of the junction unmatched. The DNA of the CDR3 is TGTGCCAGTAGTATGAGTGACAGGGGGCCGGAAGCTTTCTTT. Protein: CASSMSDRGPEAFF.

This clone ranks as medium-sized. This chain links TRBV29-1 with TRBJ1-1; D uncertain. This CDR3 region has 14 residues. Trimming took off 5 bases at V and 3 bases at J, with 16 bases between the two ends. The germline gives CDR1 SQVTM, CDR2 ANQGSEA. Written as DNA, the CDR3 is TGCAGCGTTAAATGGGGTGGTGAGGACACTGAAGCTTTCTTT. Translating it yields CSVKWGGEDTEAFF.

This clone qualifies as medium-sized (0.01 to 0.1%). The V gene is TRBV9, the J gene TRBJ2-7; D is uncertain. The CDR3 totals 13 residues. CDR1 and CDR2 (germline): SGDLS, YYNGEE. Trimming removed 3 bases at V and 3 bases at J, with 10 bases between. DNA of the CDR3: TGTGCCAGCAGCGAGGACGGAATCTACGAGCAGTACTTC. This sequence encodes CASSEDGIYEQYF. Based on the CDR3 plus reference TRBV9 and TRBJ2-7, the full variable domain is DSGVTQTPKHLITATGQRVTLRCSPRSGDLSVYWYQQSLDQGLQFLIQYYNGEERAKGNILERFSAQQFPDLHSELNLSSLELGDSALYFCASSEDGIYEQYFGPGTRLTVT.

The chain employs TRBV2 and TRBJ2-7; D ambiguous. Trimming removed 6 bases at V and 2 bases at J, with 5 bases between. Per the germline V gene, CDR1 is SNHLY and CDR2 is FYNNEI. The CDR3 covers 11 residues. For the CDR3, the DNA is TGTGCCAGCAGAGCGACCTACGAGCAGTACTTC. Translating gives CASRATYEQYF.

J is TRBJ2-5 and V is TRBV6-6, with TRBD2 matching over 11 bases. CDR3 length: 16 residues. Germline V gene sequence: CDR1 MNHNY, CDR2 SVGAGI (reference sequence). Losses at the gene ends were 7 bases for V and 0 bases for J; bases not matched to a gene: 7. The CDR3 DNA sequence: TGTGCCAGCACCATAAGACTAGCGGGGAACCAAGAGACCCAGTACTTC. Encoded protein: CASTIRLAGNQETQYF.

This clone appeared a few times. This chain joins TRBV29-1 and TRBJ2-7; 11 nucleotides match TRBD2. V gave up 6 bases and J gave up 3 bases; unmatched junction bases: 4. Germline-derived CDR1 and CDR2 are SQVTM and ANQGSEA. The CDR3 contains 13 residues. The CDR3 nucleotides are TGCAGCGTCTTGACTAGCGGGAACTACGAGCAGTACTTC. Protein sequence: CSVLTSGNYEQYF.

The chain employs TRBV4-1 and TRBJ1-2, with unresolved D. The CDR3 consists of 13 residues. From germline, CDR1 is MGHRA and CDR2 YSYEKL. Between the trimmed V and J ends, which lost 1 base and 5 bases, there was a span of 8 bases. The CDR3, as DNA: TGCGCCAGCAGCCAAGTGATCAATTATGGCTACACCTTC. Translating gives CASSQVINYGYTF.